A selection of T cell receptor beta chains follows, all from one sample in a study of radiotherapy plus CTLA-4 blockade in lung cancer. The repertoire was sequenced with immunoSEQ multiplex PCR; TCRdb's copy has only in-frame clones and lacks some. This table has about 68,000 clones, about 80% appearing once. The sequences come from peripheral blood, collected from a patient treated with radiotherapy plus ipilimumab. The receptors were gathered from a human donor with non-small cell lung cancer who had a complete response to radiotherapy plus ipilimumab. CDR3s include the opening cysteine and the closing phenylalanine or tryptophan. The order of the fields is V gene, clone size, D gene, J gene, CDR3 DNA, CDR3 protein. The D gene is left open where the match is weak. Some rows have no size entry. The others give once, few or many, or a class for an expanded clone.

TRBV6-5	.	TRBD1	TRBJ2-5	TGTGCCAGCAGTTACGGGACAGTACAAGAGACCCAGTACTTC	CASSYGTVQETQYF
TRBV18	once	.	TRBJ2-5	TGTGCCAGCTCACCCTTGAGGGCGCAAGTCCAAGAGACCCAGTACTTC	CASSPLRAQVQETQYF
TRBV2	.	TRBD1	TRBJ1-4	TGTGCCAGCTCTCACAGGGGGAAAAGGTCTAATGAAAAACTGTTTTTT	CASSHRGKRSNEKLFF
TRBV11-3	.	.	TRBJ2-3	TGTGCCAGCAGCTTTATCACAGGGAGCACAGATACGCAGTATTTT	CASSFITGSTDTQYF
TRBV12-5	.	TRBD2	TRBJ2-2	TGTGCTAGTGGTTTGGTAGAGAGGTTTGCGGGAGGGCCGGGAACCGGGGAGCTGTTTTTT	CASGLVERFAGGPGTGELFF
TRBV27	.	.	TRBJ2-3	TGTGCCAGCAGTTCAGGGGAAGGTACGCAGTATTTT	CASSSGEGTQYF
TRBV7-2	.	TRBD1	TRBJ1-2	TGTGCCAGCAGCTCCGGGACAGGGCTTGGCTACACCTTC	CASSSGTGLGYTF
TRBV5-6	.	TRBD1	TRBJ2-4	TGTGCCAGCAGCACCGGGACAGGAGAAAACATTCAGTACTTC	CASSTGTGENIQYF
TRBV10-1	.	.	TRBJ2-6	TGCGCCAGCAGTTTGGCGTGCGCACAAAGTCGGGCCAACGTCCTGACTTTC	CASSLACAQSRANVLTF
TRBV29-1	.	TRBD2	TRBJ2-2	TGCCGCGTTGGGGGGGGCGGGGAGCTGTTTTTT	CRVGGGGELFF
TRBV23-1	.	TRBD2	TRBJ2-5	TGCGCCAGCAGTCAGTCCGCCGGGGGGGGCGAGACCCAGTACTTC	CASSQSAGGGETQYF
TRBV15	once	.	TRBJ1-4	TGTGCCACCAGCAGAGATCGGGGGTCGACTAATGAAAAACTGTTTTTT	CATSRDRGSTNEKLFF
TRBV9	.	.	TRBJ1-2	TGTGCCAGCAGCGTGGACGGATACTATGGCTACACCTTC	CASSVDGYYGYTF
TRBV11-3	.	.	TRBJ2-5	TGTGCCAGCAGCTTGGGGCTCGGGACCGAGAGTGGGACCCAGTACTTC	CASSLGLGTESGTQYF
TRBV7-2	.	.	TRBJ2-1	TGTGCCAGCACCAGCGCGGGGCCCTCCCTCAATGAGCAGCTCTTC	CASTSAGPSLNEQLF
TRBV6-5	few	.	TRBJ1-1	TGTGCCAGCAGCCGCAAGAACACTGAAGCTTTCTTT	CASSRKNTEAFF
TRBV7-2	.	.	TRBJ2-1	TGTGCCAGCAGCACAGGGTTAGGAAATGAGCAGTTCTTC	CASSTGLGNEQFF
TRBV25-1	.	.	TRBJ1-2	TGTGCCAGCCATGGGCCGGGCCCCGGAAATTTTGGCTACACCTTC	CASHGPGPGNFGYTF
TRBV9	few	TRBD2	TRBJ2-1	TGTGCCAGCAGCACCCGGACTAGCGGGAACTATGAGCAGTTCTTC	CASSTRTSGNYEQFF
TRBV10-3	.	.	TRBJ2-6	TGTGCCATCAGTGGTTCCTCAGCTCCAGGGCCCTCTGGGGCCAACGTCCTGACTTTC	CAISGSSAPGPSGANVLTF
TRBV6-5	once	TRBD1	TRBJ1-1	TGTGCCAGCAGCCCCGGGACAGGTTATTTGAGAGCTTTCTTT	CASSPGTGYLRAFF
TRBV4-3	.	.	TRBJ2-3	TGCGCCAGCAGCCAAGGGTCAGGGGAGCGCCCAACAGATACGCAGTATTTT	CASSQGSGERPTDTQYF
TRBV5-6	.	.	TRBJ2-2	TGTGCCAGCAGCTCACCCTTCGACACCGGGGAGCTGTTTTTT	CASSSPFDTGELFF
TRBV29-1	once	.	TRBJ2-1	TGCAGCGTTGAAGCGAGCTTGGGGAATGAGCAGTTCTTC	CSVEASLGNEQFF